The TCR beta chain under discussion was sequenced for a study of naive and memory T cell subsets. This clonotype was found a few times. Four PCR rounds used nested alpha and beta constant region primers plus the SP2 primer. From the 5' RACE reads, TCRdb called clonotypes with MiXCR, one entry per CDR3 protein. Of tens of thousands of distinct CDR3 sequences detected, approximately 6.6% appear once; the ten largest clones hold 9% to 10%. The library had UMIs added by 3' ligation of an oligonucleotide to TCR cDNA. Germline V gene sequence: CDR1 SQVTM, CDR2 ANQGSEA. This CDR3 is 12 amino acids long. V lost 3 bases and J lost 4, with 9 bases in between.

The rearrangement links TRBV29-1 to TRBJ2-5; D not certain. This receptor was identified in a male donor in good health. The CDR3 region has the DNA TGCAGCGTTGAGGGGTCCGGAGAGACCCAGTACTTC. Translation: CSVEGSGETQYF.